The 16 T cell receptor beta chains below come from one sample, sequenced in a study of T cell changes during pregnancy in multiple sclerosis. Sequenced by immunoSEQ multiplex PCR; TCRdb stores in-frame clones only, minus some. Counted here are tens of thousands of clones, nearly 95% occurring once; the ten biggest clones make up around 2.5%. This specimen was CD8+ T cells from peripheral blood mononuclear cells, taken in the third trimester of pregnancy. All receptors come from a female donor with multiple sclerosis, enrolled in a pregnancy study.

This rearrangement joins TRBV6-6 to TRBJ2-3; 7 bases fit TRBD2. V was pared by 5 bases and J by 4 bases, with 12 bases of the junction left unmatched. Germline V gene sequence: CDR1 MNHNY, CDR2 SVGAGI (reference sequence). The CDR3 totals 16 residues. Here the CDR3 reads CASSALAPLGSDTQYF. The CDR3 region has the DNA TGTGCCAGCAGTGCACTAGCGCCCCTAGGTTCAGATACGCAGTATTTT.

Written as DNA, the CDR3 is TGTGCCAGCAGTTTTCCGTGGAGAGATCGCACCGGGGAGCTGTTTTTT. This translates into CASSFPWRDRTGELFF. This sequence joins TRBV7-9 and TRBJ2-2; D unclear. The germline gives CDR1 SEHNR, CDR2 FQNEAQ (reference sequence). The V end was cut by 6 bases, the J end by 4 bases, with 18 bases between. This CDR3 is 16 amino acids long.

The chain links TRBV27 to TRBJ1-5; the D gene is possibly TRBD1 (5 bases). Between the trimmed V and J ends, which lost 3 bases and 5 bases, there was a span of 23 bases. The germline CDR1 and CDR2 sequences are MNHEY and SMNVEV (reference sequence). The CDR3 is made up of 18 amino acids. CDR3 nucleotide sequence: TGTGCCAGCAGTTTGGGGGGGTCAACAGTTCCCCCTTATCAGCCCCAGCATTTT. This sequence encodes CASSLGGSTVPPYQPQHF.

J is TRBJ1-5 and V is TRBV28; D is possibly TRBD1 (6 bases). CDR3 size: 14 residues. V lost 6 bases, J lost 4 bases, and 13 bases lay in between. Germline CDR1 is MDHEN and CDR2 is SYDVKM. The CDR3 DNA reads TGTGCCAGCAGCAGGACAGATTTAAATCAGCCCCAGCATTTT. Translation gives CASSRTDLNQPQHF.

The rearrangement joins TRBV4-2 to TRBJ1-5; 8 bases agree with TRBD1. Losses at the gene ends were 0 bases for V and 0 bases for J; bases not matched to a gene: 13. Germline CDR1 and CDR2: LGHNA and YNFKEQ. There are 20 residues in the CDR3. CDR3 coding DNA: TGTGCCAGCAGCCAAGATCCCGCCGGGACAGGAGTAAATAGCAATCAGCCCCAGCATTTT. Encoded protein: CASSQDPAGTGVNSNQPQHF.

CDR3 sequence reads: CASSGLAGAEETQYF. CDR3 nucleotides: TGTGCCAGCAGTGGGCTAGCGGGAGCTGAGGAGACCCAGTACTTC. V gene TRBV2 combines with J gene TRBJ2-5; TRBD2 matches 10 bases. CDR1 and CDR2 from the germline V gene are SNHLY and FYNNEI. This CDR3 is built from 15 residues. V trimming: 4 bases; J trimming: 5 bases; junction bases outside the gene matches: 7.

This chain links TRBV27 with TRBJ2-7, with 10 nucleotides matching TRBD2. Germline values: CDR1 MNHEY, CDR2 SMNVEV (reference sequence). The CDR3 has 13 residues. V lost 8 bases to trimming and J lost 4 bases; unmatched junction nucleotides: 5. The CDR3 here is CASASGRFYEQYF. DNA of the CDR3: TGTGCCAGCGCTAGCGGGAGATTTTACGAGCAGTACTTC.

The V gene is TRBV9, the J gene TRBJ2-1; a possible D gene is TRBD2 (6 bases). The CDR3 has 13 residues. Germline lookup yields CDR1 SGDLS and CDR2 YYNGEE. Trimming shortened V by 0 bases and J by 5 bases, and 6 bases separated the two germline ends. The CDR3 is CASSVGTNNEQFF. In nucleotides, the CDR3 is TGTGCCAGCAGCGTAGGGACTAACAATGAGCAGTTCTTC.

This chain uses TRBV7-9 with TRBJ2-7; D remains ambiguous. This CDR3 comprises 16 residues. Trimming removed 4 bases at V and 2 bases at J, with 18 bases between. Per the germline V gene, CDR1 is SEHNR and CDR2 is FQNEAQ (reference sequence). This CDR3 is CASSSPRWYPPYEQYF. For the CDR3, the DNA is TGTGCCAGCAGCTCCCCGCGTTGGTACCCACCCTACGAGCAGTACTTC. The full variable domain, in which reference TRBV7-9 and TRBJ2-7 provide the parts outside the CDR3, is DTGVSQNPRHKITKRGQNVTFRCDPISEHNRLYWYRQTLGQGPEFLTYFQNEAQLEKSRLLSDRFSAERPKGSFSTLEIQRTEQGDSAMYLCASSSPRWYPPYEQYFGPGTRLTVT.

The chain recombines TRBV5-5 with TRBJ2-7; TRBD1 might be the D (6 bases). Germline CDR1 and CDR2: SGHKS and YYEKEE (reference sequence). The CDR3 length is 18 residues. V lost 5 bases and J lost 1, with 25 bases in between. The CDR3 nucleotides read TGTGCCAGCAGAGTTGAACAGGGTGCCGTTTTGGGGTCCTACGAGCAGTACTTC. Translated: CASRVEQGAVLGSYEQYF.

The V gene is TRBV5-1, the J gene TRBJ2-3; TRBD2 matches 12 bases. The germline gives CDR1 SGHRS, CDR2 YFSETQ. J lost 4 bases, V lost 3 bases, and 9 bases had no gene match. This CDR3 region has 17 residues. Here the CDR3 reads CASSSNLAGGPPDTQYF. CDR3 sequence (DNA): TGCGCCAGCAGCTCAAATCTAGCGGGAGGGCCCCCAGATACGCAGTATTTT.

This chain links TRBV14 with TRBJ2-7; no clear D gene. The CDR3 runs to 14 residues. Germline-derived CDR1 and CDR2 are SGHDN and FVKESK. V was clipped by 4 bases and J by 4 bases, with 14 bases between them. The CDR3 is CASSLRQGLYEQYF. The CDR3 DNA reads TGTGCCAGCAGCCTACGACAAGGATTGTACGAGCAGTACTTC.

The chain is built from TRBV7-6 and TRBJ1-5, with TRBD1 matching 7 bases. Unmatched junction bases numbered 3, after V lost 1 base and J lost 6 bases. The length of the CDR3 is 14 residues. The germline gives CDR1 SGHVS, CDR2 FNYEAQ. CDR3 protein: CASSLGGQAQPQHF. In nucleotides, the CDR3 is TGTGCCAGCAGCTTAGGAGGACAGGCTCAGCCCCAGCATTTT.

The J gene is TRBJ2-1, the V gene TRBV5-8; 7 nucleotides align to TRBD2. The CDR3 has 15 residues. Losses at the gene ends were 6 bases for V and 5 bases for J; bases not matched to a gene: 11. Germline CDR1 and CDR2: SGHTS and YDEGEE. The CDR3 nucleotides read TGTGCCAGCACCTTTAGCGGGTCCCGGGACAATGAGCAGTTCTTC. It encodes CASTFSGSRDNEQFF.

This chain links TRBV4-2 with TRBJ2-7, with D tentatively TRBD2 (6 bases). Germline V CDR1 and CDR2: LGHNA, YNFKEQ. The length of the CDR3 is 15 residues. V was cut by 0 bases and J by 9 bases, with 18 bases left in between. CDR3 protein: CASSQDPGDGARQYF. The CDR3 nucleotides are TGTGCCAGCAGCCAAGATCCGGGGGATGGGGCCCGGCAGTACTTC.

The chain joins TRBV5-1 to TRBJ2-1, with 9 bases identical to TRBD2. V dropped 0 bases and J dropped 8; count of bases not matched to a gene: 6. There are 15 residues in the CDR3. Germline V CDR1 and CDR2: SGHRS, YFSETQ. In DNA form, the CDR3 reads TGCGCCAGCAGCTTGGACCTAGCGGGAAGCGATGAGCAGTTCTTC. Residues: CASSLDLAGSDEQFF.